What follows describes a single T cell receptor beta chain. What it binds is unknown. In the naive CD8 group, cells lacked CD45RO and were positively selected for CCR7, so terminally differentiated effector memory CD45RA+ cells were left out. V was clipped by 1 base and J by 4 bases, with 11 bases between them. Germline values: CDR1 MNHEY, CDR2 SMNVEV (reference sequence). The CDR3 has 14 amino acids. This sample was taken from a study of shared clonotypes between healthy human individuals. Background on the study: Each donor's CD8 memory used one plate, CD8 naive two, each CD4 subset three.

Study results and caveats: Among the subsets, naive ones generally showed larger estimated richness than memory ones.

Assay: immunoSEQ multiplex PCR; the TCRdb copy retains only in-frame clones and omits some. Of roughly 850,000 clones detected, just over 95% appear once; the ten largest clones hold approximately 0.2%. This receptor was identified in a man aged 25 to 40 in good health. V is TRBV27 and J is TRBJ2-7; D gene uncertain. Sequencing was carried out using naive CD8+ T cells sorted from blood. The CDR3 DNA follows: TGTGCCAGCAGTTTATTTCCCTACGGGTACGAGCAGTACTTC. Its protein is CASSLFPYGYEQYF.